This T cell receptor beta chain comes out of a study of T cells after yellow fever vaccination. Overall study findings and caveats: By day 5 rather than day 15, the secondary response had peaked, though it was weaker. Clones from primary vaccination mostly reappeared after the booster (96% CD4, 88% CD8).

This clonotype occurred a few times. Antigen unknown. TCRdb reanalysed the 5' RACE reads using MiXCR and keeps one entry per CDR3 protein. The data hold a few hundred thousand distinct CDR3 sequences, with about 5% observed a single time. The CDR3 runs 14 residues. V lost 1 base, J lost 3 bases, and 9 bases lay in between. Per germline, CDR1 SEHNR and CDR2 FQNEAQ (reference sequence). The chain combines TRBV7-9 with TRBJ1-2; D not resolved. The clonotype was recovered from a man aged 18-30 years who received the YFV17D yellow fever vaccine. Specimen: CD4+ T cells sorted from PBMCs, collected on the day of the yellow fever booster vaccination. The CDR3 sequence: CASSLGLTDYGYTF. The CDR3 DNA follows: TGTGCCAGCAGCTTAGGACTTACAGACTATGGCTACACCTTC.